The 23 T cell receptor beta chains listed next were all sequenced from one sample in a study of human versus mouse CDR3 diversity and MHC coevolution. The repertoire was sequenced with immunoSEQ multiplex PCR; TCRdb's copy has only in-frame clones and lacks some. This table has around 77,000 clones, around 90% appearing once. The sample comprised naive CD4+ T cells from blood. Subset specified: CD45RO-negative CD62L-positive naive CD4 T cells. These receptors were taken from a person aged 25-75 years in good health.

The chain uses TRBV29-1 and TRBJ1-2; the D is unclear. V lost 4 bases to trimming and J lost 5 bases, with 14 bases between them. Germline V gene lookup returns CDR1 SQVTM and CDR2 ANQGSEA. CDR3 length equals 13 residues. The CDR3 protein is CSVGKVVSYGYTF. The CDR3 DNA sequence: TGCAGCGTTGGAAAAGTAGTAAGTTATGGCTACACCTTC.

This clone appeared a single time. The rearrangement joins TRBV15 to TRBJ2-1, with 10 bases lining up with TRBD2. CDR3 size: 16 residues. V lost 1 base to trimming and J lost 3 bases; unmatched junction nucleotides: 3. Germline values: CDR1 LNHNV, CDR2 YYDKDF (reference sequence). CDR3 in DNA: TGTGCCACCAGCAGAGGGCTAGCGGGAGACTACAATGAGCAGTTCTTC. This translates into CATSRGLAGDYNEQFF.

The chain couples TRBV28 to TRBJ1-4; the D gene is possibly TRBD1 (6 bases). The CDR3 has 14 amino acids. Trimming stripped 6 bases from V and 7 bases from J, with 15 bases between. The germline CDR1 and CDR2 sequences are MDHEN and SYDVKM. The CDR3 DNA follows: TGTGCCAGCAGGCCGGGACATTCTCTTGAAAAACTGTTTTTT. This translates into CASRPGHSLEKLFF.

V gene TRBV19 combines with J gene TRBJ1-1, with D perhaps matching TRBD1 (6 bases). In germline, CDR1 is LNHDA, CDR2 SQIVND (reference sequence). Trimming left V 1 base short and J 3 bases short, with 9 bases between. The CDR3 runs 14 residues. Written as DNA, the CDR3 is TGTGCCAGTAGTATAGTAGGGGGGGACACTGAAGCTTTCTTT. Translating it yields CASSIVGGDTEAFF. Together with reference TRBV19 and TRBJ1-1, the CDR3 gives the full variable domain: DGGITQSPKYLFRKEGQNVTLSCEQNLNHDAMYWYRQDPGQGLRLIYYSQIVNDFQKGDIAEGYSVSREKKESFPLTVTSAQKNPTAFYLCASSIVGGDTEAFFGQGTRLTVV.

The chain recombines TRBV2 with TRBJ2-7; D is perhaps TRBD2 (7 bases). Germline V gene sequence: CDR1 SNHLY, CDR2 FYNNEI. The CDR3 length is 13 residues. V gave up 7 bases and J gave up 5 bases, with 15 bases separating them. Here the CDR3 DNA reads TGTGCCAGCATTTCATTGGGGGGGCACGAGCAGTACTTC. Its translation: CASISLGGHEQYF.

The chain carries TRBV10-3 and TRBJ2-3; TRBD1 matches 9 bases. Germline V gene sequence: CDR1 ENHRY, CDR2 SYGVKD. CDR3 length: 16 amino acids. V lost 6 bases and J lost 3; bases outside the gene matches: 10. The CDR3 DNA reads TGTGCCATCAGCGGACCAGACAGGGGGAAAACAGATACGCAGTATTTT. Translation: CAISGPDRGKTDTQYF.

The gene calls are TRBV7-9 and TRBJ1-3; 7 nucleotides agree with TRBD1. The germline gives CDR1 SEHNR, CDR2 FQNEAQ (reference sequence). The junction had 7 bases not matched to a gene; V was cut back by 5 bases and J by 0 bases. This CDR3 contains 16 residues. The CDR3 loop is CASSTTGTYSGNTIYF. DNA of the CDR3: TGTGCCAGCAGCACGACAGGGACCTACTCTGGAAACACCATATATTTT.

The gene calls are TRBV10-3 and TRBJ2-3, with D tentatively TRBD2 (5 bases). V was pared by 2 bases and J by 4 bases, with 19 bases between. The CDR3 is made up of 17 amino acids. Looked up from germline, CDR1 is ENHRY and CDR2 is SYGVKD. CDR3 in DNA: TGTGCCATCAGTGAGCGTGCGTCGGGATACGACGCAGATACGCAGTATTTT. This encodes CAISERASGYDADTQYF.

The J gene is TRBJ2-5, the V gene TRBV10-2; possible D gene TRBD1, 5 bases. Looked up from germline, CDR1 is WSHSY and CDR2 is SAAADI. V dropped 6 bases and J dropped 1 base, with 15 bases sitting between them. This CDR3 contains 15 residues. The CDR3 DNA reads TGCGCCAGCAGGTCAACCCAGGGATTCCAAGAGACCCAGTACTTC. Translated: CASRSTQGFQETQYF.

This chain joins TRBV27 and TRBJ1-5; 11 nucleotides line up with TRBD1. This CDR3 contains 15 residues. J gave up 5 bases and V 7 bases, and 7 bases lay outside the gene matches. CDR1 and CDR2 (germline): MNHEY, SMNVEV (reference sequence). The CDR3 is CASKPGTGGYQPQHF. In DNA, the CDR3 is TGTGCCAGCAAGCCCGGGACAGGGGGATATCAGCCCCAGCATTTT.

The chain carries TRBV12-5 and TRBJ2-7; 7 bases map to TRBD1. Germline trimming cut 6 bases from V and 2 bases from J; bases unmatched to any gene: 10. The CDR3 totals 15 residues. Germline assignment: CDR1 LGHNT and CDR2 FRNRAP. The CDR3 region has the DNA TGTGCTAGTGGACTAGGGTTACAGGGGACCTACGAGCAGTACTTC. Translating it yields CASGLGLQGTYEQYF.

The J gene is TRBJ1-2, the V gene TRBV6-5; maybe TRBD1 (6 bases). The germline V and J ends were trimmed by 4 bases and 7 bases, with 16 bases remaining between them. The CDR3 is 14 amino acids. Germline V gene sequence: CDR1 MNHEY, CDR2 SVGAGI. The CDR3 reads CASSSYPRRGGYTF. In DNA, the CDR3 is TGTGCCAGCAGTTCATACCCCCGCAGGGGTGGCTACACCTTC.

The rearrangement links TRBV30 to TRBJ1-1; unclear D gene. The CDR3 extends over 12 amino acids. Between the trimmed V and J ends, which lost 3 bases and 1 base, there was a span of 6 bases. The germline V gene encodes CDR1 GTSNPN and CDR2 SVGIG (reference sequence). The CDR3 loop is CAWSAGNTEAFF. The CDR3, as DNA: TGTGCCTGGAGCGCCGGGAACACTGAAGCTTTCTTT.

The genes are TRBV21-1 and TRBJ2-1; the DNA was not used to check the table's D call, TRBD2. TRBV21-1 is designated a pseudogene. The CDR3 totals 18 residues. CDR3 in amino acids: CASSVASGLRSTYNEQFF. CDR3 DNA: TGTGCCAGCAGCGTGGCTAGCGGCCTTCGTTCGACCTACAATGAGCAGTTCTTC.

The CDR3 protein is CASRLRVTYGYTF. The CDR3 DNA reads as TGTGCCAGCAGGCTCCGGGTCACTTATGGCTACACCTTC. This rearrangement joins TRBV7-2 to TRBJ1-2; D gene uncertain. The CDR3 runs 13 residues. The germline V and J ends were trimmed by 6 bases and 5 bases, with 13 bases remaining between them. The germline CDR1 and CDR2 sequences are SGHTA and FQGNSA.

The CDR3 loop reads CASSLTGGPTDTQYF. Written as DNA, the CDR3 is TGTGCCAGCAGCTTGACGGGGGGGCCGACAGATACGCAGTATTTT. The V and J genes are TRBV11-2 and TRBJ2-3, with 8 positions matching TRBD2. The CDR3 is made up of 15 amino acids. The germline CDR1 and CDR2 sequences are SGHAT and FQNNGV. V dropped 3 bases and J dropped 3; count of bases not matched to a gene: 5. The variable domain in full, with the rest retrieved from reference TRBV11-2 and TRBJ2-3, is EAGVAQSPRYKIIEKRQSVAFWCNPISGHATLYWYQQILGQGPKLLIQFQNNGVVDDSQLPKDRFSAERLKGVDSTLKIQPAKLEDSAVYLCASSLTGGPTDTQYFGPGTRLTVL.

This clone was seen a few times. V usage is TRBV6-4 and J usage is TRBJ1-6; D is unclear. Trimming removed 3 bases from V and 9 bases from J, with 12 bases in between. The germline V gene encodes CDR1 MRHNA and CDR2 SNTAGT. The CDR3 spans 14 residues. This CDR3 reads CASSEEGGVSPLHF. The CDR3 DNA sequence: TGTGCCAGCAGTGAAGAGGGAGGAGTTTCACCCCTCCACTTT.

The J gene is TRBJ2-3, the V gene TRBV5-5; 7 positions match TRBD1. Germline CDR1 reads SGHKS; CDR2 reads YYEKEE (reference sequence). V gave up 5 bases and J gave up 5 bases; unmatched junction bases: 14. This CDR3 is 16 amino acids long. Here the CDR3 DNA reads TGTGCCAGCAGGGCAAGGACAGGATGGATCGTAGATACGCAGTATTTT. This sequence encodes CASRARTGWIVDTQYF.

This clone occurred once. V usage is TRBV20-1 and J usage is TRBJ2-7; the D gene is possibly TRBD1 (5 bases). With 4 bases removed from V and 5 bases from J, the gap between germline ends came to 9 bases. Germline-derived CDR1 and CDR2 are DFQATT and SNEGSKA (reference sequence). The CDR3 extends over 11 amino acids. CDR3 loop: CSAISGNEQYF. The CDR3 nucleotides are TGCAGTGCTATCTCAGGGAACGAGCAGTACTTC.

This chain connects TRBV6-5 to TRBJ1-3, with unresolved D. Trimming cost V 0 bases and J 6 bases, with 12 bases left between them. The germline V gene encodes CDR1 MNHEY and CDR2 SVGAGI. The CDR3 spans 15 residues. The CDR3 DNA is TGTGCCAGCAGTTACTCGAATCCGGGAGCAAACACCATATATTTT. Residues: CASSYSNPGANTIYF.

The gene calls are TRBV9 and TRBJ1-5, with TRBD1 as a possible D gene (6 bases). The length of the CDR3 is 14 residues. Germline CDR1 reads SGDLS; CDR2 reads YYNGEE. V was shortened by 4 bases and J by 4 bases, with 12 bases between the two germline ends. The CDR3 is CASSPGTLNQPQHF. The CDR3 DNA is TGTGCCAGCAGCCCCGGGACATTAAATCAGCCCCAGCATTTT.

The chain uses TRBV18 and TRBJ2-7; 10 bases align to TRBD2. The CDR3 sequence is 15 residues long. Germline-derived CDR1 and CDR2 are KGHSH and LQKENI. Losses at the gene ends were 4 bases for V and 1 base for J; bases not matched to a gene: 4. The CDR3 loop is CASSLAGGASYEQYF. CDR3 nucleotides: TGTGCCAGCTCACTAGCGGGAGGTGCTTCCTACGAGCAGTACTTC. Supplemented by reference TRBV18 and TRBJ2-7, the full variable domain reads NAGVMQNPRHLVRRRGQEARLRCSPMKGHSHVYWYRQLPEEGLKFMVYLQKENIIDESGMPKERFSAEFPKEGPSILRIQQVVRGDSAAYFCASSLAGGASYEQYFGPGTRLTVT.

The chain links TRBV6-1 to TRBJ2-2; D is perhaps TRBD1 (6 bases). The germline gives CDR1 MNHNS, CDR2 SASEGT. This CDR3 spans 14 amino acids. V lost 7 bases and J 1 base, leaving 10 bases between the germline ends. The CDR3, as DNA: TGTGCCAGCACCGGGACACTGAACACCGGGGAGCTGTTTTTT. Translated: CASTGTLNTGELFF.